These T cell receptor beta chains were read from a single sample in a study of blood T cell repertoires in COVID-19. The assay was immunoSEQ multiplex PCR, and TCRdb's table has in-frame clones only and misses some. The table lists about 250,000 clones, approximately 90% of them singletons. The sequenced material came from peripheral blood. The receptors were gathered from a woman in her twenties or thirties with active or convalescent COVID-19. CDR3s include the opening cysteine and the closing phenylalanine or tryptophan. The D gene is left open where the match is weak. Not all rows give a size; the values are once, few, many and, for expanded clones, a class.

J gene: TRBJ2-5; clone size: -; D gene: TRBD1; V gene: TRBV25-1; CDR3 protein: CASSVNRGLQETQYF; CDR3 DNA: TGTGCCAGCAGTGTCAACAGGGGGCTCCAAGAGACCCAGTACTTC
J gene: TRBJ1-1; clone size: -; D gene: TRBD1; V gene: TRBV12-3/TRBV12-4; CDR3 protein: CASSPTGYTEAFF; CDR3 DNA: TGTGCCAGCAGCCCGACAGGGTACACTGAAGCTTTCTTT
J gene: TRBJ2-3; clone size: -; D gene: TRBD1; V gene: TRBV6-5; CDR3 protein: CACHRGRVSTDTQYF; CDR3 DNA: TGTGCCTGCCACAGGGGGCGCGTAAGCACAGATACGCAGTATTTT
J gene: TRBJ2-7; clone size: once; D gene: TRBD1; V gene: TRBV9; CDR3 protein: CASSATGTGSYEQYF; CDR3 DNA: TGTGCCAGCAGCGCCACCGGGACAGGCTCCTACGAGCAGTACTTC
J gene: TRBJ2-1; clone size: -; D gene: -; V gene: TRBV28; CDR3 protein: CASSLVLQGRQFF; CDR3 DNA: TGTGCCAGCAGTTTGGTTCTGCAGGGAAGGCAGTTCTTC
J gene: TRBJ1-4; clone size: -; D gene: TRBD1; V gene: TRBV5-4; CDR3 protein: CASSLGARGSTTNEKLFF; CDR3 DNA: TGTGCCAGCAGCCTGGGGGCCAGGGGGTCTACAACTAATGAAAAACTGTTTTTT
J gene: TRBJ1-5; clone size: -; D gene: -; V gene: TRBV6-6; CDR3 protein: CASSYRRGGENQPQHF; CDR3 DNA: TGTGCCAGCAGTTACCGGCGGGGGGGAGAAAATCAGCCCCAGCATTTT
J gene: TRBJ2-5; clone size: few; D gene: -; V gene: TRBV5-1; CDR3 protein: CASSWSPQETQYF; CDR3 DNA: TGCGCCAGCAGTTGGAGTCCCCAAGAGACCCAGTACTTC
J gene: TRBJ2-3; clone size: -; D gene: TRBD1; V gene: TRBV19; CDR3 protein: CASSTDRGYGTDTQYF; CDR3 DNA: TGTGCCAGTAGTACGGACAGGGGGTATGGCACAGATACGCAGTATTTT
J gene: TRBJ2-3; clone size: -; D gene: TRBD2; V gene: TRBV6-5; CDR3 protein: CASNRGGTDTQYF; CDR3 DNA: TGTGCCAGCAATCGGGGGGGCACAGATACGCAGTATTTT
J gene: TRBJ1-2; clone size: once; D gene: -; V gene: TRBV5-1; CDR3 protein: CASSFDLGNYGYTF; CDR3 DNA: TGCGCCAGCAGCTTCGATTTGGGCAACTATGGCTACACCTTC
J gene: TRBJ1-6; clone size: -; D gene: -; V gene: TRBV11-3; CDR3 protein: CASSLAGKSYNSPLHF; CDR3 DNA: TGTGCCAGCAGCTTAGCAGGAAAGTCCTATAATTCACCCCTCCACTTT
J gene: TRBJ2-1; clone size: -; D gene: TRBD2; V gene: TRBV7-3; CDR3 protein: CASSLTGLADNEQFF; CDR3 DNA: TGTGCCAGCAGCTTAACAGGACTAGCTGACAATGAGCAGTTCTTC
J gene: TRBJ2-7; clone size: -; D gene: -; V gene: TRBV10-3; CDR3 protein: CAISESNYEQYF; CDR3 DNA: TGTGCCATCAGTGAGTCCAACTACGAGCAGTACTTC
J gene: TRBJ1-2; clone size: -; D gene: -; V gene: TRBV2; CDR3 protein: CASRTEASYGYTF; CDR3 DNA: TGTGCCAGCAGGACAGAAGCGAGCTATGGCTACACCTTC
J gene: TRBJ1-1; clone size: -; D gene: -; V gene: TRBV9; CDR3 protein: CASSAAPGQNTEAFF; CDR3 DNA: TGTGCCAGCAGCGCTGCGCCGGGACAGAACACTGAAGCTTTCTTT
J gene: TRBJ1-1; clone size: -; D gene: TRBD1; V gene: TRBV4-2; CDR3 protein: CASSQDGQGGTEAFF; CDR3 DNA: TGTGCCAGCAGCCAAGATGGGCAGGGGGGCACTGAAGCTTTCTTT
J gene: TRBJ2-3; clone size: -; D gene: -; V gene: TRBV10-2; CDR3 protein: CASSESQYTDTQYF; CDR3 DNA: TGCGCCAGCAGTGAGTCACAGTACACAGATACGCAGTATTTT
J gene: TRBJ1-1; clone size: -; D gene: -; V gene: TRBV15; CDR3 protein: CATSRPGEVRNTEAFF; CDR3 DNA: TGTGCCACCAGCAGACCGGGGGAAGTACGGAACACTGAAGCTTTCTTT
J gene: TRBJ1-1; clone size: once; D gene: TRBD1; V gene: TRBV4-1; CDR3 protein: CASSPRQGRDTEAFF; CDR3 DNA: TGCGCCAGCAGCCCCAGACAGGGGAGAGACACTGAAGCTTTCTTT
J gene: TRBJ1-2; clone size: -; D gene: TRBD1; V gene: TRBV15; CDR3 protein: CATTPGGEGANYGYTF; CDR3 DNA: TGTGCCACCACCCCTGGAGGAGAGGGGGCCAACTATGGCTACACCTTC
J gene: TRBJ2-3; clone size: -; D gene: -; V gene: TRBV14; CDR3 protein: CASSLSPYGGDTQYF; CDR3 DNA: TGTGCCAGCAGCCTTTCCCCGTACGGAGGGGATACGCAGTATTTT
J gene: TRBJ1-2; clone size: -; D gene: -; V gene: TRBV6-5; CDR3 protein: CASSYSLAGIGYGYTF; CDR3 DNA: TGTGCCAGCAGTTACTCGTTGGCAGGGATAGGCTATGGCTACACCTTC
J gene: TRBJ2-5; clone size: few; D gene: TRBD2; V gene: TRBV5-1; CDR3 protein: CASSRSGGVSETQYF; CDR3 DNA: TGCGCCAGCAGCCGGAGCGGGGGGGTTTCGGAGACCCAGTACTTC
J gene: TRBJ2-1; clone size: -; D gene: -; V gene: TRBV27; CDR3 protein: CASSSTSWSSYNEQFF; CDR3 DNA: TGTGCCAGCAGTTCCACCTCCTGGAGCTCCTACAATGAGCAGTTCTTC
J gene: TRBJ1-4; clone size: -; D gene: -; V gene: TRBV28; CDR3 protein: CASSPLGTEGEKLFF; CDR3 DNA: TGTGCCAGCAGTCCCCTGGGGACGGAGGGGGAAAAACTGTTTTTT
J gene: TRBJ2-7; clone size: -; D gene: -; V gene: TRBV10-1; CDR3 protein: CASSEVVDSNYEQYF; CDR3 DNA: TGCGCCAGCAGTGAAGTTGTTGACAGCAACTACGAGCAGTACTTC
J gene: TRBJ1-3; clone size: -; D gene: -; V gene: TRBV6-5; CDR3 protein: CASSYSVVSGNTIYF; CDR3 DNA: TGTGCCAGCAGTTACAGCGTAGTCTCTGGAAACACCATATATTTT
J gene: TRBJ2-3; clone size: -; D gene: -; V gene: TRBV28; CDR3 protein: CASSSAQADTQYF; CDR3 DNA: TGTGCCAGCAGTTCCGCCCAGGCAGATACGCAGTATTTT
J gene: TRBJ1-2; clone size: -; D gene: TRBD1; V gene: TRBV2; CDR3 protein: CASSDGQVRDYGYTF; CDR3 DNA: TGTGCCAGCAGTGATGGACAGGTTAGGGACTATGGCTACACCTTC
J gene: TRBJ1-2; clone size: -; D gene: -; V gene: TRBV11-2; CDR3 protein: CASSLGRQVYTF; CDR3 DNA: TGTGCCAGCAGCTTAGGTCGACAGGTGTACACCTTC
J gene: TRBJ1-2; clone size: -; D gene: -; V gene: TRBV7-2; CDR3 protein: CASSLVRSANGYTF; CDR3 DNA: TGTGCCAGCAGCTTAGTTCGGTCCGCCAATGGCTACACCTTC
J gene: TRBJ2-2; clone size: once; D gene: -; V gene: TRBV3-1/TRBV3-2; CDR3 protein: CASSPTATGELFF; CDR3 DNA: TGTGCCAGCAGCCCCACTGCAACCGGGGAGCTGTTTTTT
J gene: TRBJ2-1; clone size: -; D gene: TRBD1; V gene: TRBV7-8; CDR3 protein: CASSPGQGAREQFF; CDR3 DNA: TGTGCCAGCAGCCCGGGACAGGGCGCTCGTGAGCAGTTCTTC
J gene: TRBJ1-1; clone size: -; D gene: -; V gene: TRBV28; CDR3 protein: CASSPGWDTEAFF; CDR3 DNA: TGTGCCAGCAGCCCAGGGTGGGACACTGAAGCTTTCTTT
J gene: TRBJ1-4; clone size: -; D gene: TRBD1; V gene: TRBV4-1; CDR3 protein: CASSQVGTGSEKLFF; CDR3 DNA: TGCGCCAGCAGCCAAGTCGGGACAGGTAGTGAAAAACTGTTTTTT
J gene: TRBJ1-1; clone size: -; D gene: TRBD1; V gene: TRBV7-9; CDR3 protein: CASSSGQGNTEAFF; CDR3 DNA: TGTGCCAGCAGCTCAGGACAGGGGAACACTGAAGCTTTCTTT
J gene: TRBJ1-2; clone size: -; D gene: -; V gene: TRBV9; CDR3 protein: CASSVIGYGYTF; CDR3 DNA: TGTGCCAGCAGCGTCATCGGCTATGGCTACACCTTC
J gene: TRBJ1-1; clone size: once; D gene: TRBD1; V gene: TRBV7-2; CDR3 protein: CASSSYGGQGRNTEAFF; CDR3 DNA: TGTGCCAGCAGCTCGTATGGCGGACAGGGTAGAAACACTGAAGCTTTCTTT
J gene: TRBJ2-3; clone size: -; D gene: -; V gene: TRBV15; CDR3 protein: CATSRDRGTDTQYF; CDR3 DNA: TGTGCCACCAGCAGAGATCGCGGGACAGATACGCAGTATTTT
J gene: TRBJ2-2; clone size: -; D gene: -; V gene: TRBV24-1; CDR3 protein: CATSDRRVIGELFF; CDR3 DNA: TGTGCCACCAGTGATAGGCGGGTTATCGGGGAGCTGTTTTTT
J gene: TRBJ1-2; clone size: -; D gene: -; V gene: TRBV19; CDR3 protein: CASSTVRDNYGYTF; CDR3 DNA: TGTGCCAGTAGTACCGTTCGGGATAACTATGGCTACACCTTC
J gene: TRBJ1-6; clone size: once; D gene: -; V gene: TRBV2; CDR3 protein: CASKDWAPNSPLHF; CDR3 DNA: TGTGCCAGCAAAGATTGGGCGCCTAATTCACCCCTCCACTTT
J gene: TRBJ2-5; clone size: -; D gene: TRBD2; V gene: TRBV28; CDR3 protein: CASSSRTSAQETQYF; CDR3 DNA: TGTGCCAGCAGTTCGCGGACTAGCGCACAAGAGACCCAGTACTTC
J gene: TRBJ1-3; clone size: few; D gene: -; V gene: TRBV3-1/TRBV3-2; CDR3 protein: CASSQGPSGNTIYF; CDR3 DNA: TGTGCCAGCAGCCAGGGGCCCTCTGGAAACACCATATATTTT
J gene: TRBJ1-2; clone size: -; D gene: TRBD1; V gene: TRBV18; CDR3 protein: CASSPPDRGNYGYTF; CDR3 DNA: TGTGCCAGCTCACCACCGGACAGGGGAAACTATGGCTACACCTTC
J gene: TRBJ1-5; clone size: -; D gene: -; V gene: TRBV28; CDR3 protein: CASSPGGRPQHF; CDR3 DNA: TGTGCCAGCAGCCCCGGAGGTCGGCCCCAGCATTTT
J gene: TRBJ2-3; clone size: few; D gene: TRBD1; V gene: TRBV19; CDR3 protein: CASSDRGTWGSDTQYF; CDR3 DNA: TGTGCCAGTAGTGACAGGGGGACGTGGGGATCAGATACGCAGTATTTT
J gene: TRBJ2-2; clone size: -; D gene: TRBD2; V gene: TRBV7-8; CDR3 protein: CASSFAGGPDGELFF; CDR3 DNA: TGTGCCAGCAGCTTTGCGGGGGGTCCTGACGGGGAGCTGTTTTTT
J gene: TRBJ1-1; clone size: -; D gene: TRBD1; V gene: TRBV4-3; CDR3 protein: CASSHGTGGGTEAFF; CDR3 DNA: TGCGCCAGCAGCCACGGGACAGGGGGCGGCACTGAAGCTTTCTTT
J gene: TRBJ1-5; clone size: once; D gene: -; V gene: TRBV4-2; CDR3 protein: CASSQESGSQPQHF; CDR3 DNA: TGTGCCAGCAGCCAAGAGAGCGGGAGCCAGCCCCAGCATTTT
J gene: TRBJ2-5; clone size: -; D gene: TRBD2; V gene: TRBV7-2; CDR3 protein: CASSSPGSGGVRGQETQYF; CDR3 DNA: TGTGCCAGCAGCTCCCCGGGTAGCGGGGGGGTAAGGGGACAAGAGACCCAGTACTTC
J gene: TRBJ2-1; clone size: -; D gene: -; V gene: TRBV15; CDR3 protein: CATSRAGWSSYNEQFF; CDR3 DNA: TGTGCCACCAGCAGAGCCGGCTGGAGCTCCTACAATGAGCAGTTCTTC